The TCR beta chain under discussion was sequenced for a study of blood T cell repertoires in COVID-19 (dated by TCRdb to 2018 to 2020). With regard to the full study: Samples covering the acute and convalescent phases of COVID-19 were provided by collaborators in the United States, Italy and Spain. The samples were drawn from the first 160 participants of the ongoing ImmuneRACE study and from some 1,300 subjects provided by 6 global collaborators. Subjects who had been exposed to COVID-19, were actively infected with it, or had recovered from it provided the deeply sampled blood TCRbeta repertoires that made up the dataset. The prospective study material was composed of cDNA or gDNA derived from T cells, B-cell-depleted T cells, or PBMCs. Where available, HLA class I and class II types were obtained from metadata supplied by the sample provider rather than from assay-based typing. Nearly every sample came with metadata listing a de-identified subject ID, COVID-19 status, age in years and sex. The repertoires were released in a freely available public database meant as a resource for research on the immune response to SARS-CoV-2.

In regard to this clone: Its binding antigen is unknown. No quality values exist for individual bases; no much larger clone is one base distant.

TCRbeta CDR3 regions were amplified from genomic DNA using the immunoSEQ Assay, a bias-controlled multiplex PCR. The paper's data handling went like this. Within the assay, amplification of reference gene primers was used to estimate how many nucleated cells each sample contained. To quantify the absolute abundance of each unique TCRbeta CDR3 rearrangement, sequence reads were collapsed and filtered. For each sample, productive Simpson clonality was calculated as the square root of Simpson's diversity index across productive rearrangements. Held by TCRdb, this immuneACCESS table contains in-frame sequences only and omits some clones. Under half of the omission traces to an unresolved V gene where checked; the cause of the rest is unknown. V and J calls and clone size are given by that table; D and trimming were obtained from the DNA. Within this sample are about 200,000 clones, with more than 70% of them counted one time only. Jointly, the top ten make up less than 8% of the sample.

V and J lose 3 bases and 1 base, and a span of 14 bases separates them. CDR1 and CDR2 were assigned from the germline V gene as WSHSY and SAAADI. Including the terminal cysteine and phenylalanine, the CDR3 comprises 16 residues. Just the 48-base CDR3 DNA is kept, in frame starting at base 1. Results the study describes overall, beyond this receptor: Clinical and demographic metadata were provided uncurated, with the amount varying by source and participant.

Enrolling through a virtual design, the prospective study's participants ranged in age from roughly 18 to 95 years and lived across 20 to 30 United States geographic areas. Cohort assignment in the prospective study relied on participant-reported clinical history from a screening survey and a study questionnaire. In the prospective study, mobile phlebotomists collected whole blood, serum and a nasopharyngeal or oropharyngeal swab from each participant. Over a roughly 2-month period, participants in the prospective study had the option of providing additional blood draws and questionnaires. Blood samples from the prospective study were shipped frozen or at room temperature prior to DNA extraction.

Material for sequencing was PBMCs or T cells enriched from blood (not recorded which). The V gene is TRBV10-2 and the J gene is TRBJ2-3; a tentative D match to TRBD1 spans 6 bases. The receptor's source is a middle-aged woman with acute COVID-19. This receptor has the CDR3 CASSDRGGRGTDTQYF. The DNA is TGCGCCAGCAGTGATCGAGGGGGAAGGGGCACAGATACGCAGTATTTT.